This TCR beta chain was sequenced during a study of blood T cells in healthy people across ages. Primers used in a second PCR of about 6 to 12 cycles were a sample-barcoded 5' primer and a J-beta primer mix. From the 5' RACE reads, TCRdb called clonotypes with MiXCR, one entry per CDR3 protein. Among 850,000 to 1,300,000 distinct CDR3 sequences listed, over 35% were seen once. The CDR3 has 13 residues. Per the germline V gene, CDR1 is DFQATT and CDR2 is SNEGSKA (reference sequence). Trimming pared 5 bases from V and 4 bases from J, leaving 14 bases between. The clonotype originates from a woman aged 60 to 75 in good health. The source material was blood. The rearrangement joins TRBV20-1 to TRBJ1-2; D remains unclear. CDR3 sequence reads: CSALSRSRYGYTF. In DNA form, the CDR3 reads TGCAGTGCTCTCTCGCGGTCCCGCTATGGCTACACCTTC.